This TCR beta chain stems from a study of T cell responses to AZD1222 COVID-19 vaccine. About this clone itself: Its matching antigen is unknown. At one end the junction does not follow the germline gene, possibly because of a read error.

The study, taken as a whole, reports: No day 14 peak samples; only post-peak repertoires were characterized. AZD1222 recipients seropositive at baseline numbered only 6 or 7.

Here immunoSEQ multiplex PCR was the method, and the copy in TCRdb shows in-frame clones only, minus some. The profile covers 75,000 to 100,000 clones, with nearly 90% appearing a single time and about 8% taken by the ten largest. The sequencing used peripheral blood, collected on day 0 of AZD1222 vaccination. The source is an adult in good health.

CDR3 sequence (DNA): TGTGCTAGCAGGGGACCCGAAGAGACCCAGTACTTC. Translated, it gives CASRGPEETQYF. V and J are TRBV7-7 and TRBJ2-5; D is perhaps TRBD1 (6 bases). This CDR3 is 12 amino acids long. CDR1 is SSHAT and CDR2 is FNYEAQ in the germline V gene (reference sequence).